The rows below give T cell receptor beta chains drawn from one sample of a study of T cell clones after liver transplantation. Method: immunoSEQ multiplex PCR; TCRdb's copy keeps in-frame clones and lacks some. The sample records some 75,000 clones, about four fifths being singletons. The source was CD4+ T cells from blood, collected before liver transplant. These receptors were taken from a human donor who received a liver transplant. The CDR3 runs from the conserved cysteine through the conserved F or W. Each record gives: D gene, J gene, V gene, CDR3 length, CDR3 protein. D genes are given only for firm matches.

>TRBD1|TRBJ2-1|TRBV11-2|14
CASSPGQGRNEQFF
>TRBD2|TRBJ2-7|TRBV6-1|15
CASSAGGLAGSEQYF
>.|TRBJ2-1|TRBV9|14
CASSVAGENNEQFF
>TRBD1|TRBJ1-4|TRBV28|14
CASTTGGPNEKLFF
>.|TRBJ1-1|TRBV2|14
CASSAQGSSTEAFF
>.|TRBJ2-1|TRBV7-2|18
CASSFKTGRFLRSNEQFF
>.|TRBJ2-6|TRBV5-1|15
CASSLGGSGANVLTF
>TRBD1|TRBJ1-2|TRBV7-9|15
CASSSGDRETQGYTF
>TRBD2|TRBJ2-5|TRBV28|17
CASSRSTSGVEVKTQYF
>.|TRBJ1-1|TRBV7-9|13
CASSGRWNTEAFF
>.|TRBJ1-4|TRBV4-1|18
CASSQAGGPGHLNEKLFF
>.|TRBJ2-1|TRBV5-1|15
CASSLAGDSYNEQFF
>.|TRBJ2-5|TRBV25-1|10
CASSRETQYF
>TRBD1|TRBJ2-4|TRBV6-1|14
CASSVNRGRNIQYF
>.|TRBJ2-7|TRBV7-2|13
CASSLVGGYEQYF
>.|TRBJ2-7|TRBV28|13
CASSRLGSYEQYF
>TRBD1|TRBJ1-1|TRBV28|14
CASSPRQGILGAFF
>.|TRBJ1-5|TRBV13|14
CASSFRDPGQPQHF
>TRBD1|TRBJ2-3|TRBV5-1|15
CASSLAGGSTDTQYF
>.|TRBJ2-7|TRBV9|14
CASSRQGNSYEQYF
>.|TRBJ2-3|TRBV11-2|15
CASSLEGHLTDTQYF
>.|TRBJ1-1|TRBV11-2|14
CASSLDMESVVAFF
>TRBD2|TRBJ2-1|TRBV5-1|16
CASSSTSGSDHNEQFF
>TRBD1|TRBJ1-1|TRBV5-6|15
CASSWDRGLNTEAFF
>.|TRBJ2-5|TRBV10-3|15
CAISESVYYQETQYF
>TRBD1|TRBJ1-1|TRBV6-6|15
CASSTTGVGNTEAFF
>.|TRBJ2-5|TRBV29-1|11
CSVGREETQYF
>.|TRBJ2-7|TRBV6-5|15
CASSSEGQGGYEQYF
>.|TRBJ1-5|TRBV6-5|14
CASSSRGGNQPQHF
>.|TRBJ2-1|TRBV5-1|15
CASGVEGVAYNEQFF
>TRBD2|TRBJ2-6|TRBV10-2|19
CASGGVSSGRGSGANVLTF
>TRBD1|TRBJ1-2|TRBV7-2|16
CAAKGAGTGPNYGYTF
>.|TRBJ2-1|TRBV10-3|12
CATSGAGNEQFF
>.|TRBJ2-2|TRBV28|14
CASSLRTYTGELFF
>TRBD1|TRBJ1-1|TRBV28|15
CASSPRTGVNTEAFF
>.|TRBJ1-2|TRBV5-7|13
CASSLGRIYGYTF
>.|TRBJ2-1|TRBV11-2|16
CASRTIRAPRGYEQFF
>.|TRBJ2-5|TRBV6-5|14
CASSYLGPQETQYF
>.|TRBJ2-1|TRBV11-3|12
CASSRVADEQFF
>.|TRBJ2-1|TRBV5-1|17
CASSWEGRSIPNNEQFF
>TRBD1|TRBJ1-5|TRBV18|18
CASSPTGDRAVQNQPQHF
>TRBD2|TRBJ2-2|TRBV19|15
CATSNLAGNTGELFF
>.|TRBJ1-1|TRBV30|13
CAWKPLGDTEAFF
>TRBD1|TRBJ1-1|TRBV27|18
CASSFTGQGRRANTEAFF
>.|TRBJ1-3|TRBV28|16
CASSYPGQNSGNTIYF
>.|TRBJ1-1|TRBV6-1|12
CASGTRGTEAFF
>.|TRBJ2-3|TRBV10-3|14
CAIKGLGSTDTQYF
>TRBD1|TRBJ2-5|TRBV7-9|13
CASTLDRAETQYF
>TRBD2|TRBJ2-3|TRBV7-6|19
CASSLARDTSGSVADTQYF
>.|TRBJ2-1|TRBV5-1|14
CASSLEIFPNEQFF
>.|TRBJ2-5|TRBV30|13
CAWRTAREETQYF
>TRBD2|TRBJ2-7|TRBV28|15
CASSEMVASGYEQYF
>.|TRBJ2-3|TRBV6-9|16
CASSYVGAGGTDTQYF
>.|TRBJ2-7|TRBV9|16
CASSLSGGPLSYEQYF